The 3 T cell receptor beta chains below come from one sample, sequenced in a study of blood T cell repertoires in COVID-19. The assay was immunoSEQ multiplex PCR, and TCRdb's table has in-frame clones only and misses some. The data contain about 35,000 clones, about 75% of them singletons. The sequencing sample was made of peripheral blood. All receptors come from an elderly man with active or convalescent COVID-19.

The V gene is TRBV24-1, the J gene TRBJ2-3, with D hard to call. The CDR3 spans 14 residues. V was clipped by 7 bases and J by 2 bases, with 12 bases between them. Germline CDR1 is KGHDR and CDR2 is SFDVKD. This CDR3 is CATSEVGSTDTQYF. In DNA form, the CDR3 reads TGTGCCACCAGCGAGGTGGGTTCCACAGATACGCAGTATTTT.

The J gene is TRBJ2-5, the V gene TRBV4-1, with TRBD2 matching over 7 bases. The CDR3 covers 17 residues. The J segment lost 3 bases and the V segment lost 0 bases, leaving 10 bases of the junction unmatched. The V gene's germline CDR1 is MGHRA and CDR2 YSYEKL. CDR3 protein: CASSQDVASGIKETQYF. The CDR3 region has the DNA TGCGCCAGCAGCCAAGATGTAGCCAGCGGGATTAAAGAGACCCAGTACTTC.

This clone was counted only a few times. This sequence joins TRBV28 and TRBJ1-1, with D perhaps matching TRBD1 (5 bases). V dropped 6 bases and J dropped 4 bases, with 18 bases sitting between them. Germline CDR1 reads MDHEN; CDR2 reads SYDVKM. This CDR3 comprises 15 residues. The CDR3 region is CASSPAGDWVTEAFF. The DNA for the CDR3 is TGTGCCAGCAGCCCAGCGGGGGATTGGGTCACTGAAGCTTTCTTT.